The 13 T cell receptor beta chains below all came from one sample that was sequenced in a study of molecular identifiers for immune sequencing clone quantification. TCRdb called the PCR reads again in MiXCR, with one record for every CDR3 protein. The data show under 600,000 distinct CDR3 sequences, around a fifth seen once. Material for sequencing was naive CD8+ T cells from blood, with Jurkat cell RNA spiked in. Subset in this sample: FACS-sorted CD8+CD4-CCR7+CD45RA+ naive T cells. The source of these receptors is a human donor in good health. Some libraries in this study had Jurkat cell RNA spiked in.

CDR3 protein: CASRPFGTGGNTIYF. The CDR3 DNA follows: TGTGCCAGCAGGCCTTTTGGGACAGGAGGAAACACCATATATTTT. J is TRBJ1-3 and V is TRBV6-2 or TRBV6-3; TRBD1 agrees at 8 bases. The J segment lost 4 bases and the V segment lost 6 bases, leaving 8 bases of the junction unmatched. This CDR3 region has 15 residues. Germline CDR1 MNHEY, CDR2 SVGEGT.

V and J are TRBV19 and TRBJ2-1, with a tentative D call TRBD1 (6 bases). Per the germline V gene, CDR1 is LNHDA and CDR2 is SQIVND (reference sequence). The V gene lost 6 bases and the J gene lost 2 bases, with 11 bases spanning the gap. The CDR3 loop spans 14 amino acids. The CDR3 sequence: CASRTGMAYNEQFF. The CDR3 DNA follows: TGTGCCAGTAGAACAGGGATGGCCTACAATGAGCAGTTCTTC.

This clonotype occurred many times. The chain is built from TRBV30 and TRBJ2-7; the match to TRBD1 covers 7 bases. Germline loops: CDR1 GTSNPN, CDR2 SVGIG (reference sequence). The CDR3 sequence is 13 residues long. V was pared by 8 bases and J by 2 bases, with 9 bases of the junction left unmatched. Written as DNA, the CDR3 is TGTGCCGGGGACGAGGGACAGACCTACGAGCAGTACTTC. It translates to CAGDEGQTYEQYF.

For this clonotype: Because the CDR3 is missing its conserved closing phenylalanine or tryptophan, this is likely a read error. V and J are TRBV7-2 and TRBJ1-4; 8 bases map to TRBD1. The CDR3 has 15 amino acids. Germline trimming cut 3 bases from V and 8 bases from J; bases unmatched to any gene: 8. Germline values: CDR1 SGHTA, CDR2 FQGNSA. DNA for the CDR3: TGTGCCAGCAGCTTCCTGACAGGGGACTTGGAAAAACTGTTTCTT. The encoded protein is CASSFLTGDLEKLFL.

This clonotype was recorded at least ten times. The chain is built from TRBV6-2 or TRBV6-3 and TRBJ2-3, with TRBD1 identical over 9 bases. V shed 5 bases and J 4 bases; nucleotides not matched to a gene: 7. The CDR3 is 15 amino acids. Germline V gives CDR1 MNHEY, CDR2 SVGEGT. The CDR3 bases are TGTGCCAGCAGTCCGGGACAGGGTGTCCCAGATACGCAGTATTTT. Its translation is CASSPGQGVPDTQYF.

This clonotype was picked up a small number of times. V is TRBV11-3 and J is TRBJ2-7; D is possibly TRBD1 or TRBD2 (5 bases each). Germline CDR1 and CDR2: SGHNT and YENEEA. Trimming removed 5 bases at V and 5 bases at J, with 22 bases between. The CDR3 length is 16 residues. CDR3 sequence: CASSPGTVGLYDEQYF. The CDR3 coding sequence is TGTGCCAGCAGCCCAGGGACGGTTGGTTTGTACGACGAGCAGTACTTC.

This rearrangement joins TRBV30 to TRBJ2-3; D is unclear. The V gene lost 0 bases and the J gene lost 5 bases, with 9 bases spanning the gap. The CDR3 loop spans 13 amino acids. Looked up from germline, CDR1 is GTSNPN and CDR2 is SVGIG (reference sequence). Here the CDR3 DNA reads TGTGCCTGGAGTGTAGGTCTCGGAGATACGCAGTATTTT. This translates into CAWSVGLGDTQYF.

V and J are TRBV11-2 and TRBJ2-5, with a possible D match to TRBD1 (6 bases). The CDR3 contains 15 residues. V was clipped by 3 bases and J by 6 bases, with 17 bases between them. Per germline, CDR1 SGHAT and CDR2 FQNNGV. CDR3 sequence (DNA): TGTGCCAGCAGCTTCCCAACAGGGTTCGAAAAGACCCAGTACTTC. This gives the protein CASSFPTGFEKTQYF.

This clonotype was counted ten times or more. The gene calls are TRBV12-3 or TRBV12-4 and TRBJ2-3; TRBD2 aligns across 9 bases. Germline trimming cut 8 bases from V and 5 bases from J; bases unmatched to any gene: 5. The CDR3 sequence is 13 residues long. The CDR3 sequence: CASAGSGRDTQYF. CDR3 DNA sequence: TGTGCCAGCGCGGGTAGCGGGAGAGATACGCAGTATTTT.

CDR3 loop: CASSYASGRAGTQYF. The CDR3 coding sequence is TGTGCCAGCAGTTACGCGTCAGGGAGGGCGGGTACGCAGTATTTT. V is TRBV6-2 or TRBV6-3 and J is TRBJ2-3, with 7 bases that match TRBD2. J gave up 8 bases and V 2 bases, and 10 bases lay outside the gene matches. The CDR3 is 15 residues long. The germline gives CDR1 MNHEY, CDR2 SVGEGT.

In the case of this clonotype: One junction end does not reproduce the germline sequence, and a read error may be involved. CDR3: CASSPRDSPNAEAFF. Here the CDR3 DNA reads TGCGCCAGCAGCCCCCGGGACAGCCCGAACGCTGAAGCTTTCTTT. The chain combines TRBV5-1 with TRBJ1-1; TRBD1 aligns across 7 bases. The CDR3 consists of 15 residues. Germline values: CDR1 SGHRS, CDR2 YFSETQ.

V usage is TRBV12-3 or TRBV12-4 and J usage is TRBJ2-3, with a weak D call TRBD2 (5 bases). Between the trimmed V and J ends, which lost 3 bases and 2 bases, there was a span of 12 bases. This CDR3 is 15 amino acids long. This CDR3 is CASSFSLAITDTQYF. The CDR3, as DNA: TGTGCCAGCAGTTTCTCTCTAGCCATCACAGATACGCAGTATTTT.

This clonotype showed up many times. The chain employs TRBV4-2 and TRBJ2-3, with TRBD2 as a possible D gene (6 bases). Germline values: CDR1 LGHNA, CDR2 YNFKEQ. The CDR3 spans 15 residues. With 0 bases removed from V and 2 bases from J, the gap between germline ends came to 9 bases. The DNA of the CDR3 is TGTGCCAGCAGCCAAGAAGGGACTTTCACAGATACGCAGTATTTT. It translates to CASSQEGTFTDTQYF.